The entry below gives a single T cell receptor beta chain sequence along with its context. Its cognate antigen is unknown. The length of the CDR3 is 15 residues. Trimming left V 5 bases short and J 4 bases short, with 17 bases between. Germline V gene lookup returns CDR1 MNHEY and CDR2 SMNVEV (reference sequence). This sample was included in a study of cytomegalovirus exposure and HLA in healthy donors. Study results and limitations: The authors excluded some V segments, including TRBV6-2 and TRBV6-3, as indistinguishable. Association with HLA alleles at 0.05 false discovery rate was found for around 17,000 TCR beta sequences in a later analysis.

The PCR ran on 60 Vbeta and 13 Jbeta primers. Method: immunoSEQ multiplex PCR; TCRdb's copy keeps in-frame clones and lacks some. This table holds about 140,000 clones, approximately 80% found once. Input material: PBMCs. The chain uses TRBV27 and TRBJ1-2; possibly TRBD1 for D (5 bases). The clonotype comes from a middle-aged man in good health and CMV-seronegative. CDR3 DNA: TGTGCCAGCAGTGAAAAGGGGCCGGGACTCTATGGCTACACCTTC. It codes for CASSEKGPGLYGYTF.